The 20 T cell receptor beta chains listed next were all sequenced from one sample in a study of beta chain features in type 1 diabetes (dated by TCRdb to the late 2010s). The protocol used for the library was the immunoSEQ multiplex PCR assay. The entire isolated RNA was reverse transcribed using the High Capacity cDNA Reverse Transcription Kit, and thus expressed TCRB transcripts were sequenced. What TCRdb holds here is the immuneACCESS table cut down to in-frame rearrangements. Part of the clones is not present; checked against another copy, under half of the missing clones reflect an unresolved V gene, and the others are unexplained. The sample contains some 220,000 clones, approximately 11% of them found a single time. The top ten hold 1% to 1.5% of the sample. Material: central memory CD4+ T cells from blood. These receptors were obtained from a man between 18 and 35 years old in good health.

This clone showed up just a few times. This chain connects TRBV19 to TRBJ2-4, with 9 positions matching TRBD1. J lost 4 bases, V lost 3 bases, and 7 bases had no gene match. The CDR3 extends over 16 amino acids. CDR1 and CDR2 (germline): LNHDA, SQIVND (reference sequence). CDR3 amino acids: CASSIMDRGGKNIQYF. The CDR3 DNA reads TGTGCCAGTAGTATCATGGACAGGGGAGGAAAAAACATTCAGTACTTC.

The chain recombines TRBV5-4 with TRBJ1-5, with 9 bases fitting TRBD1. The CDR3 runs 17 residues. Germline V CDR1 and CDR2: SGHNT, YYREEE (reference sequence). The ends lost 4 bases at V and 4 bases at J; junction bases unmatched: 12. As DNA, the CDR3 is TGTGCCAGCAGCCAAGCCCAGGGACAGGGAAGGAATCAGCCCCAGCATTTT. Translating gives CASSQAQGQGRNQPQHF.

This clone was detected only a few times. The chain is built from TRBV18 and TRBJ2-1; 14 nucleotides agree with TRBD2. Looked up from germline, CDR1 is KGHSH and CDR2 is LQKENI. This CDR3 spans 16 amino acids. V lost 2 bases to trimming and J lost 7 bases; unmatched junction nucleotides: 4. The CDR3 spells CASSPSGLAGANEQFF. DNA for the CDR3: TGTGCCAGCTCACCATCGGGACTAGCGGGAGCGAATGAGCAGTTCTTC. Using reference TRBV18 and TRBJ2-1 for the parts outside the CDR3, the full variable domain is NAGVMQNPRHLVRRRGQEARLRCSPMKGHSHVYWYRQLPEEGLKFMVYLQKENIIDESGMPKERFSAEFPKEGPSILRIQQVVRGDSAAYFCASSPSGLAGANEQFFGPGTRLTVL.

There are a few counts of this clone. The chain combines TRBV29-1 with TRBJ2-3; D unresolved. The CDR3 covers 14 residues. Germline assignment: CDR1 SQVTM and CDR2 ANQGSEA. V dropped 4 bases and J dropped 0 bases, with 11 bases sitting between them. CDR3: CSVAAGSSTDTQYF. The CDR3 DNA sequence: TGCAGCGTTGCCGCTGGGTCCAGCACAGATACGCAGTATTTT.

The chain joins TRBV25-1 to TRBJ1-4; 10 bases are shared with TRBD1. The CDR3 totals 15 residues. The germline gives CDR1 MGHDK, CDR2 SYGVNS. The V gene end was trimmed by 2 bases and the J gene end by 10 bases; junction bases not matched to a gene: 7. CDR3 coding DNA: TGTGCCAGCAGTGAAGCGACAGGGGGCGAAGGAAAACTGTTTTTT. This translates into CASSEATGGEGKLFF.

This clone appeared a few times. This sequence joins TRBV29-1 and TRBJ1-1; the match to TRBD1 covers 7 bases. This CDR3 has 12 amino acids. The V gene's germline CDR1 is SQVTM and CDR2 ANQGSEA. Trimming took 6 bases from V and 4 from J; bases not matched to a gene: 5. This CDR3 reads CSVRTGGTEAFF. The CDR3 coding sequence is TGCAGCGTCCGGACAGGAGGCACTGAAGCTTTCTTT.

The rearrangement links TRBV2 to TRBJ2-7, with TRBD2 matching over 14 bases. The J segment lost 2 bases and the V segment lost 7 bases, leaving 7 bases of the junction unmatched. There are 16 residues in the CDR3. The germline CDR1 and CDR2 sequences are SNHLY and FYNNEI. The DNA of the CDR3 is TGTGCCAGCACGGGACTAGCGGGAGAGCAGCCCTACGAGCAGTACTTC. Translating it yields CASTGLAGEQPYEQYF.

This clone turned up a few times. The chain carries TRBV29-1 and TRBJ2-3; the D gene is possibly TRBD2 (6 bases). The CDR3 covers 15 residues. V lost 3 bases to trimming and J lost 1 base, with 14 bases between them. The germline gives CDR1 SQVTM, CDR2 ANQGSEA. CDR3 sequence: CSVDGGDRGTDTQYF. CDR3 sequence (DNA): TGCAGCGTTGACGGGGGTGACCGGGGCACAGATACGCAGTATTTT.

In the case of this clone: A read error is possible here, since a much larger clone lies one base away. The DNA for the CDR3 is TGTGCCTGGAGACAGGCGGGAGGAGTTGGGGCCAACGTCCTGACTTTC. This translates into CAWRQAGGVGANVLTF. This chain joins TRBV30 and TRBJ2-6; TRBD2 matches at 8 bases. The germline V gene encodes CDR1 GTSNPN and CDR2 SVGIG (reference sequence). V dropped 3 bases and J dropped 3; count of bases not matched to a gene: 7. The CDR3 has 16 residues.

This clone has only a few counts. This chain joins TRBV5-1 and TRBJ2-7; TRBD1 aligns across 10 bases. Germline V CDR1 and CDR2: SGHRS, YFSETQ. The CDR3 runs to 16 residues. The V segment lost 4 bases and the J segment 2 bases; nucleotides outside the gene matches: 9. Written as DNA, the CDR3 is TGCGCCAGCAGCCCCCGGGGGACAGGGGATCCCTACGAGCAGTACTTC. It is translated as CASSPRGTGDPYEQYF.

This clone came up a few times. The rearrangement uses TRBV7-2 and TRBJ2-6, with D possibly matching TRBD1 (6 bases). CDR1 is SGHTA and CDR2 is FQGNSA in the germline V gene. The germline V and J ends were trimmed by 1 base and 2 bases, with 9 bases remaining between them. The CDR3 is 16 residues long. The CDR3 protein is CASSLENRAGANVLTF. In DNA form, the CDR3 reads TGTGCCAGCAGCTTAGAAAACAGGGCTGGGGCCAACGTCCTGACTTTC. Looking up the rest from reference TRBV7-2 and TRBJ2-6 gives the full variable domain: GAGVSQSPSNKVTEKGKDVELRCDPISGHTALYWYRQSLGQGLEFLIYFQGNSAPDKSGLPSDRFSAERTGGSVSTLTIQRTQQEDSAVYLCASSLENRAGANVLTFGAGSRLTVL.

This clone was detected ten times or more. The V call is TRBV7-9, the J call TRBJ2-1; 8 bases agree with TRBD2. This CDR3 has 14 residues. Germline trimming cut 5 bases from V and 8 bases from J; bases unmatched to any gene: 8. Germline V gene sequence: CDR1 SEHNR, CDR2 FQNEAQ (reference sequence). The CDR3 loop reads CASSPRTSFDEQFF. As DNA, the CDR3 is TGTGCCAGCAGCCCCCGGACTAGCTTCGATGAGCAGTTCTTC.

The chain recombines TRBV4-1 with TRBJ2-1; possible D gene TRBD2, 6 bases. V was cut by 0 bases and J by 7 bases, with 10 bases left in between. This CDR3 has 14 amino acids. CDR1 and CDR2 from the germline V gene are MGHRA and YSYEKL. The CDR3 is CASSQDSGRNEQFF. The CDR3 coding sequence is TGCGCCAGCAGCCAAGATTCCGGGAGAAATGAGCAGTTCTTC.

This clone was observed at least ten times. The same CDR3 can be traced to other DNA sequences in this sample. This chain joins TRBV29-1 and TRBJ1-2; TRBD1 is a possible D gene (5 bases). The ends were cut back, 6 bases at V and 7 bases at J, with 18 bases in the middle. CDR1 is SQVTM and CDR2 is ANQGSEA in the germline V gene. CDR3 length equals 13 residues. CDR3 sequence (DNA): TGCAGCGTGATTCAACGGACGAGGGGTGGCTACACCTTC. It yields the protein CSVIQRTRGGYTF.

This clone was seen repeatedly, ten times or more. The chain uses TRBV7-2 and TRBJ2-1; the D gene is possibly TRBD2 (5 bases). The V gene lost 4 bases and the J gene lost 5 bases, with 21 bases spanning the gap. The CDR3 has 17 amino acids. CDR1 and CDR2 (germline): SGHTA, FQGNSA. Here the CDR3 DNA reads TGTGCCAGCAGCTCCTGGCTGAGGGCGATGGGTCACAATGAGCAGTTCTTC. Its protein is CASSSWLRAMGHNEQFF. Combining the CDR3 with reference TRBV7-2 and TRBJ2-1 gives the whole variable domain GAGVSQSPSNKVTEKGKDVELRCDPISGHTALYWYRQSLGQGLEFLIYFQGNSAPDKSGLPSDRFSAERTGGSVSTLTIQRTQQEDSAVYLCASSSWLRAMGHNEQFFGPGTRLTVL.

This clone was seen a handful of times. CDR3 residues: CASSDVPGIYNEQFF. The DNA for the CDR3 is TGTGCCAGCAGTGACGTCCCGGGGATCTACAATGAGCAGTTCTTC. The chain has TRBV6-4 and TRBJ2-1; D possibly corresponds to TRBD2 (5 bases). Deletions cut 2 bases from V and 3 bases from J, with 11 bases between. Germline V gene sequence: CDR1 MRHNA, CDR2 SNTAGT. The CDR3 has 15 residues.

This chain uses TRBV30 with TRBJ1-5, with D hard to call. CDR1 and CDR2 from the germline V gene are GTSNPN and SVGIG (reference sequence). The CDR3 contains 13 residues. V lost 0 bases, J lost 5 bases, and 8 bases lay in between. CDR3 amino acids: CAWSVRVDQPQHF. CDR3 coding DNA: TGTGCCTGGAGTGTGCGGGTTGATCAGCCCCAGCATTTT.

This chain links TRBV6-1 with TRBJ2-1; D gene unclear. Deletions cut 3 bases from V and 15 bases from J, with 12 bases between. The CDR3 covers 11 residues. The germline V gene has CDR1 MNHNS and CDR2 SASEGT. The CDR3 nucleotides read TGTGCCAGCAGTGAGTGGCACCCTCCGTTCTTC. Protein sequence: CASSEWHPPFF.

There are many counts of this clone. The chain carries TRBV7-9 and TRBJ2-1; D ambiguous. The germline V gene has CDR1 SEHNR and CDR2 FQNEAQ (reference sequence). V was clipped by 5 bases and J by 4 bases, with 15 bases between them. The CDR3 length is 15 residues. The CDR3 is CASSPTFTRYNEQFF. CDR3 coding DNA: TGTGCCAGCAGCCCGACCTTCACGAGGTACAATGAGCAGTTCTTC.

V gene TRBV9 combines with J gene TRBJ2-3; the match to TRBD2 covers 9 bases. The length of the CDR3 is 16 residues. The V gene end was trimmed by 0 bases and the J gene end by 0 bases; junction bases not matched to a gene: 2. The germline gives CDR1 SGDLS, CDR2 YYNGEE. CDR3 nucleotide sequence: TGTGCCAGCAGCGTAGTAACTAGCGGGAGCACAGATACGCAGTATTTT. Protein sequence: CASSVVTSGSTDTQYF. Filled out from reference TRBV9 and TRBJ2-3, the complete variable domain reads DSGVTQTPKHLITATGQRVTLRCSPRSGDLSVYWYQQSLDQGLQFLIQYYNGEERAKGNILERFSAQQFPDLHSELNLSSLELGDSALYFCASSVVTSGSTDTQYFGPGTRLTVL.